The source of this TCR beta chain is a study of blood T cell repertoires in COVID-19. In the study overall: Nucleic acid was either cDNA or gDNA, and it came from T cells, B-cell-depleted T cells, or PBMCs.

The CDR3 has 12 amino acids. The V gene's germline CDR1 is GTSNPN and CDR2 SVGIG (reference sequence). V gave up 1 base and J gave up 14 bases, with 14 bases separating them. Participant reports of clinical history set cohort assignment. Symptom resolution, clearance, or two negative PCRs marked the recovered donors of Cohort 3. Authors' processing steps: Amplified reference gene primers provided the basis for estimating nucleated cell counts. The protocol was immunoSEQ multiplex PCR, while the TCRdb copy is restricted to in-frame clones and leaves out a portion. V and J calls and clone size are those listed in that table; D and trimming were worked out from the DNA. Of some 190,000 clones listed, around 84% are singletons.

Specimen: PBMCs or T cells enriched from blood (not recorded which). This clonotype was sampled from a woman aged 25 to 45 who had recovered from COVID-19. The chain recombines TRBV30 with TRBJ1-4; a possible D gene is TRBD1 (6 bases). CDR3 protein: CAWSEDSPRLFF. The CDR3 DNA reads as TGTGCCTGGAGTGAGGACAGCCCGAGGCTGTTTTTT.